This T cell receptor beta chain came from a study of T-cell reconstitution after alpha-beta-depleted transplantation in children (dated by TCRdb to 2016 to 2017). Turning to the overall study: Using TCR repertoire profiling, the study quantitatively followed how T-cell immune reconstitution unfolded in children after TCRalphabeta/CD19-depleted allogeneic hematopoietic cell transplantation.

The treatment or condition label, as the study defines it: allogeneic hematopoietic cell transplantation with graft depleted of TCRalphabeta T cells and CD19 B cells. TCRalphabeta/CD19-depleted allogeneic hematopoietic cell grafts were given to the transplant recipients, all of whom were children. The method was PCR. The reads were generated on an Illumina HiSeq 2500. Molecular barcoding was employed in the preparation of TCR libraries, with unique molecular identifiers being used to normalize TCRbeta repertoire quantification. TCRdb reprocessing: public reads trimmed at Q25 with fastp, clones called with MiXCR, in-frame beta chains kept. Every entry covers one CDR3 protein and lists the most common genes and DNA from its rows. A total of some 200,000 distinct CDR3 sequences appear in this sample, roughly 9.1% of them only once. The leading ten clones occupy 35% to 45% of the sample. This clonotype was recorded a few times. Its recognized antigen is unknown. The record has no base qualities; no much larger clone is one base away.

From the cysteine through the phenylalanine, the CDR3 covers 14 amino acids. Left in the record is the CDR3 DNA by itself, 42 bases read in frame from the first base. V sheds 7 bases and J sheds 4 bases, leaving 14 bases between their ends. What the research found in general, with its limitations: In some patients, the high TCRbeta diversity seen at day 60 was put down to recipient T cells and intrathymic progenitors that had survived conditioning. Apparently early alphabetaT-cell count recovery about two months after transplant reportedly relied on only several hundred rapidly expanded clones derived from non-depleted graft cells. The frequencies of hyperexpanded clones fell over the following months, and after one year, T-cell counts and TCRbeta diversity were mostly attributed to newly produced T cells.

The TCR comes from a male patient aged 2-10 years who had a stem cell transplant for acute myeloid leukemia, so the T cells may come from the graft donor. This sequence uses TRBV12-3 or TRBV12-4 and TRBJ2-1; TRBD1 might be the D gene, on 5 matching bases. The sample was PBMCs, mostly from graft donor cells, taken 360 days after TCRalphabeta/CD19-depleted stem cell transplant. The CDR3 region reads CASTGKGLYNEQFF. The bases read TGTGCCAGCACAGGAAAGGGGCTATACAATGAGCAGTTCTTC.